The following is a TCR beta chain sequence with its context. The table came from immunoSEQ multiplex PCR; TCRdb's copy has only in-frame clones and leaves some out. This sample has 150,000 to 200,000 clones, with roughly 87% found just once. This entry is derived from a study of blood T cell repertoires in COVID-19. The TCR sequence derives from a human donor with acute COVID-19. The donor label of this sample is uncertain. The sample comprised PBMCs or T cells enriched from blood (not recorded which).

The CDR3 nucleotides are TGTGCCAGTAGTATCGCGGGGACAGGTGACCTCTACGAGCAGTACTTC. It encodes CASSIAGTGDLYEQYF. The gene calls are TRBV19 and TRBJ2-7, with TRBD1 matching over 8 bases. Germline assignment: CDR1 LNHDA and CDR2 SQIVND (reference sequence). This CDR3 spans 16 amino acids. The trim removed 3 bases at V and 3 bases at J, leaving 10 bases unmatched. The complete variable domain, with remaining parts taken from reference TRBV19 and TRBJ2-7, reads DGGITQSPKYLFRKEGQNVTLSCEQNLNHDAMYWYRQDPGQGLRLIYYSQIVNDFQKGDIAEGYSVSREKKESFPLTVTSAQKNPTAFYLCASSIAGTGDLYEQYFGPGTRLTVT.